The clone carrying this T cell receptor (beta chain) appeared a few times. Its antigen is currently unknown. These data are taken from a study of cytomegalovirus exposure and HLA in healthy donors. Across the whole study: The same platform used for the 600 to 750 first-cohort repertoires was also used for the 130 or so validation repertoires, as a later analysis reported. Overall study findings and caveats: In the 95 to 150 validation repertoires, a later analysis found that first-cohort TCR clusters tended to co-occur. In vitro confirmation showed a few CMV-associated chains to be CMV antigen specific. Researchers catalogued 150 or so TCR beta chains as cytomegalovirus-associated.

Sequencing used immunoSEQ multiplex PCR; TCRdb keeps in-frame clones, though not all of them. Of around 70,000 clones in the sample, approximately 93% were seen once. The germline CDR1 and CDR2 sequences are SGHNT and YYREEE (reference sequence). The CDR3 sequence is 14 residues long. V lost 5 bases and J lost 1; bases outside the gene matches: 3. Material for sequencing was PBMCs. This sequence was found in a man younger than 35 in good health and CMV-seropositive. The genes are TRBV5-4 and TRBJ1-1, with TRBD1 matching 9 bases. The CDR3 bases are TGTGCCAGCAGGGGGGGACAGGGGAACACTGAAGCTTTCTTT. It translates to CASRGGQGNTEAFF.